The TCR beta chain described here comes from a study of OX40 agonist ivuxolimab in advanced cancers. This clone is deemed medium-sized. Using immunoSEQ multiplex PCR, the repertoire was profiled, and TCRdb retains in-frame clones only, with some absent. Of over 60,000 clones in the sample, 75% to 90% are singletons; the top ten hold about 0.99%. The sample was CD4+ or CD8+ T cells sorted from blood, taken in a trial of the OX40 agonist ivuxolimab. This receptor was taken from an adult with an advanced solid tumor such as melanoma, head and neck, liver or kidney cancer.

DNA for the CDR3: TGTGCCAGCAGCTTGAGGGCGGGGACAGATACGCAGTATTTT. Its translation is CASSLRAGTDTQYF. The chain is built from TRBV5-4 and TRBJ2-3; maybe TRBD2 (6 bases). The germline gives CDR1 SGHNT, CDR2 YYREEE (reference sequence). V was clipped by 1 base and J by 3 bases, with 9 bases between them. The CDR3 extends over 14 amino acids.